What follows are 20 T cell receptor beta chains derived from one specimen sequenced in a study of T cell responses to AZD1222 COVID-19 vaccine. Only in-frame clones appear in the TCRdb table, and some are missing; sequencing was by immunoSEQ multiplex PCR. The data hold 110,000 to 150,000 clones, with roughly 92% observed a single time. The source material was peripheral blood, sampled on day 0 of AZD1222 vaccination. The receptors originated from an adult in good health.

The V and J genes are TRBV30 and TRBJ1-6; a weak D match, TRBD1 (5 bases). V lost 5 bases, J lost 15 bases, and 17 bases lay in between. CDR1 is GTSNPN, CDR2 SVGIG, per germline (reference sequence). The CDR3 loop spans 12 amino acids. CDR3 DNA: TGTGCCTGGCGAAGGGGACTGCAGCACCTCCACTTT. Residues: CAWRRGLQHLHF.

V is TRBV6-5 and J is TRBJ1-2; 7 nucleotides match TRBD1. The germline V gene encodes CDR1 MNHEY and CDR2 SVGAGI. Losses at the gene ends were 0 bases for V and 5 bases for J; bases not matched to a gene: 6. This CDR3 has 15 amino acids. DNA of the CDR3: TGTGCCAGCAGTTACTCACCCATACAGGGGTATGGCTACACCTTC. As protein: CASSYSPIQGYGYTF.

This rearrangement joins TRBV19 to TRBJ1-1; D call uncertain. The length of the CDR3 is 13 residues. Trimming stripped 2 bases from V and 1 base from J, with 5 bases between. From germline, CDR1 is LNHDA and CDR2 SQIVND (reference sequence). CDR3 residues: CASSIMWNTEAFF. CDR3 DNA: TGTGCCAGTAGTATAATGTGGAACACTGAAGCTTTCTTT.

V gene TRBV28 combines with J gene TRBJ1-1; tentatively, D is TRBD1 (6 bases). The CDR3 spans 13 residues. Germline-derived CDR1 and CDR2 are MDHEN and SYDVKM. The germline V and J ends were trimmed by 6 bases and 3 bases, with 11 bases remaining between them. The CDR3 loop is CASRSTGDTEAFF. The CDR3 DNA follows: TGTGCCAGCAGGTCGACAGGAGACACTGAAGCTTTCTTT.

This clone was seen just once. The chain couples TRBV4-1 to TRBJ1-3, with unresolved D. V was trimmed by 1 base and J by 0 bases, leaving 16 bases between them. The germline gives CDR1 MGHRA, CDR2 YSYEKL. The CDR3 consists of 18 residues. In DNA form, the CDR3 reads TGCGCCAGCAGCCAAGGAGCCGTGGTTTGGGGCTCTGGAAACACCATATATTTT. It yields the protein CASSQGAVVWGSGNTIYF.

The chain joins TRBV4-1 to TRBJ2-7; possible D gene TRBD1, 6 bases. CDR1 MGHRA and CDR2 YSYEKL come from the germline V gene. The CDR3 has 15 residues. Trimming left V 1 base short and J 3 bases short, with 13 bases between. The CDR3 is CASSQGQVNGYEQYF. Here the CDR3 DNA reads TGCGCCAGCAGCCAAGGACAGGTAAATGGCTACGAGCAGTACTTC.

The gene calls are TRBV6-5 and TRBJ2-7; D possibly corresponds to TRBD2 (6 bases). V was pared by 7 bases and J by 2 bases, with 18 bases between. Per the germline V gene, CDR1 is MNHEY and CDR2 is SVGAGI. CDR3 length: 15 amino acids. Here the CDR3 DNA reads TGTGCCAGCATCCTTACCGGGACGGGAGCCTACGAGCAGTACTTC. As protein: CASILTGTGAYEQYF.

A single count supports this clone. This chain uses TRBV5-1 with TRBJ1-5; 7 bases map to TRBD1. Germline V gene lookup returns CDR1 SGHRS and CDR2 YFSETQ. This CDR3 has 17 amino acids. The J segment lost 3 bases and the V segment lost 0 bases, leaving 9 bases of the junction unmatched. The chain's CDR3 is CASSLAPRGSYNQPQHF. The CDR3 coding sequence is TGCGCCAGCAGCTTGGCCCCCAGGGGGTCATACAATCAGCCCCAGCATTTT.

The chain combines TRBV7-8 with TRBJ1-2; the D gene is possibly TRBD1 (5 bases). CDR1 SGHVS and CDR2 FQNEAQ come from the germline V gene. Deletions cut 1 base from V and 0 bases from J, with 15 bases between. The CDR3 contains 17 residues. The CDR3 sequence: CASSLGGRGEANYGYTF. The CDR3 coding sequence is TGTGCCAGCAGCTTAGGGGGGAGAGGGGAAGCTAACTATGGCTACACCTTC.

V gene TRBV28 combines with J gene TRBJ1-2; no reliable D call. The CDR3 consists of 15 residues. Germline CDR1 MDHEN, CDR2 SYDVKM. The V gene lost 5 bases and the J gene lost 7 bases, with 20 bases spanning the gap. CDR3 sequence reads: CASSPHYASRPGYTF. In nucleotides, the CDR3 is TGTGCCAGCAGTCCCCATTATGCCTCGAGACCTGGCTACACCTTC.

The rearrangement joins TRBV6-4 to TRBJ2-1; the match to TRBD2 covers 7 bases. The CDR3 is 17 residues long. The J segment lost 0 bases and the V segment lost 5 bases, leaving 10 bases of the junction unmatched. The germline CDR1 and CDR2 sequences are MRHNA and SNTAGT. This chain's CDR3 is CASSPLAEENSYNEQFF. The CDR3 DNA is TGTGCCAGCAGTCCGCTAGCGGAGGAAAACTCCTACAATGAGCAGTTCTTC.

The chain employs TRBV21-1 and TRBJ2-1; TRBD2, the table's D call, lacks a check against the DNA. TRBV21-1 is listed as a pseudogene. The CDR3 sequence is 18 residues long. CDR3 residues: CASSNAPGSSGIRNEQFF. The CDR3, as DNA: TGTGCCAGCAGCAACGCTCCGGGGAGTAGCGGGATTAGGAATGAGCAGTTCTTC.

J is TRBJ1-5 and V is TRBV19, with 8 bases matching TRBD1. CDR3 size: 15 residues. Germline CDR1 LNHDA, CDR2 SQIVND (reference sequence). The V and J ends lost 5 bases and 1 base, in that order; junction bases with no gene match: 4. This CDR3 reads CASSGQGGSNQPQHF. The CDR3 nucleotides are TGTGCCAGTAGTGGACAGGGAGGGAGCAATCAGCCCCAGCATTTT.

A single count supports this clone. The rearrangement joins TRBV28 to TRBJ2-5; the D is unclear. Deletions cut 5 bases from V and 1 base from J, with 11 bases between. The CDR3 totals 14 residues. Germline values: CDR1 MDHEN, CDR2 SYDVKM. CDR3 protein: CASSKAPSQETQYF. The CDR3 nucleotides are TGTGCCAGCAGTAAGGCCCCCAGCCAAGAGACCCAGTACTTC. Together with reference TRBV28 and TRBJ2-5, the CDR3 gives the full variable domain: DVKVTQSSRYLVKRTGEKVFLECVQDMDHENMFWYRQDPGLGLRLIYFSYDVKMKEKGDIPEGYSVSREKKERFSLILESASTNQTSMYLCASSKAPSQETQYFGPGTRLLVL.

The chain links TRBV6-5 to TRBJ2-1, with 10 bases fitting TRBD2. Unmatched junction bases numbered 6, after V lost 8 bases and J lost 5 bases. The CDR3 has 14 amino acids. Germline CDR1 MNHEY, CDR2 SVGAGI. CDR3 protein: CASSQREGHNEQFF. CDR3 nucleotide sequence: TGTGCCAGCTCTCAGCGGGAGGGCCACAATGAGCAGTTCTTC.

The chain employs TRBV7-9 and TRBJ2-5; 14 bases match TRBD2. The germline V gene encodes CDR1 SEHNR and CDR2 FQNEAQ (reference sequence). J gave up 1 base and V 5 bases, and 12 bases lay outside the gene matches. The CDR3 has 19 amino acids. CDR3 in DNA: TGTGCCAGCAGCCTAGGGACTAGCGGGAGAGGTCCCGTCCAAGAGACCCAGTACTTC. This translates into CASSLGTSGRGPVQETQYF.

The chain carries TRBV18 and TRBJ1-2; 8 bases are a match to TRBD1. This CDR3 is 17 amino acids long. From germline, CDR1 is KGHSH and CDR2 LQKENI. With V trimmed by 2 bases and J by 0 bases, 8 bases remained unmatched. CDR3 in amino acids: CASSPTTGVPTNYGYTF. The CDR3 region has the DNA TGTGCCAGCTCACCAACGACAGGGGTCCCCACTAACTATGGCTACACCTTC.

The gene calls are TRBV28 and TRBJ1-2; the D gene is possibly TRBD1 (6 bases). The CDR3 is 15 amino acids. The V gene's germline CDR1 is MDHEN and CDR2 SYDVKM. With 3 bases removed from V and 8 bases from J, the gap between germline ends came to 19 bases. Written as DNA, the CDR3 is TGTGCCAGCAGTTTTTCCCCAGGGGCGCCAAGGGGCTACACCTTC. Translating gives CASSFSPGAPRGYTF.

The chain couples TRBV18 to TRBJ1-5; possibly TRBD1 for D (5 bases). Germline loops: CDR1 KGHSH, CDR2 LQKENI. Deletions cut 0 bases from V and 3 bases from J, with 12 bases between. There are 16 residues in the CDR3. CDR3 loop: CASSPPGLRLNQPQHF. The CDR3 nucleotides read TGTGCCAGCTCACCACCGGGACTGAGACTCAATCAGCCCCAGCATTTT.

The chain combines TRBV5-4 with TRBJ1-1, with D tentatively TRBD1 (6 bases). V was shortened by 0 bases and J by 3 bases, with 12 bases between the two germline ends. CDR3 length: 15 residues. Germline CDR1 reads SGHNT; CDR2 reads YYREEE (reference sequence). CDR3 sequence reads: CASSLAGGQYTEAFF. CDR3 in DNA: TGTGCCAGCAGCTTGGCCGGCGGACAGTACACTGAAGCTTTCTTT.